Shown below are 8 T cell receptor beta chains from a single sample sequenced in a study of blood T cell repertoires in COVID-19. This table comes from immunoSEQ multiplex PCR, and its TCRdb copy is limited to in-frame clones, with some not included. The sample has some 99,000 clones, approximately 87% seen once. Sequenced material: peripheral blood. The origin of the receptors is a woman aged 55 to 70 with acute or convalescent COVID-19.

V and J are TRBV6-6 and TRBJ1-1; possible D gene TRBD1, 5 bases. The V end was cut by 4 bases, the J end by 1 base, with 7 bases between. The germline gives CDR1 MNHNY, CDR2 SVGAGI (reference sequence). The CDR3 extends over 13 amino acids. CDR3 coding DNA: TGTGCCAGCAGTTCCGGGGGGAACACTGAAGCTTTCTTT. It yields the protein CASSSGGNTEAFF.

The genes are TRBV14 and TRBJ2-1; D not resolved. The germline V and J ends were trimmed by 1 base and 9 bases, with 10 bases remaining between them. Germline V gene sequence: CDR1 SGHDN, CDR2 FVKESK. The CDR3 covers 13 residues. The CDR3 nucleotides read TGTGCCAGCAGCCAAGCTTCGCCCAGTGAGCAGTTCTTC. Residues: CASSQASPSEQFF.

DNA of the CDR3: TGTGCCAGCAGTCCACGACTAGCGGGGTCCCAAGAGACCCAGTACTTC. It translates to CASSPRLAGSQETQYF. The chain employs TRBV27 and TRBJ2-5, with 11 bases fitting TRBD2. This CDR3 region has 16 residues. From germline, CDR1 is MNHEY and CDR2 SMNVEV (reference sequence). With V trimmed by 5 bases and J by 1 base, 6 bases remained unmatched.

The chain couples TRBV5-5 to TRBJ1-1, with D possibly TRBD1 on 5 matching bases. The CDR3 length is 15 residues. Germline assignment: CDR1 SGHKS and CDR2 YYEKEE (reference sequence). V gave up 1 base and J gave up 4 bases, with 14 bases separating them. The CDR3 spells CASSLNPGGGTEAFF. The CDR3 DNA reads as TGTGCCAGCAGCTTGAACCCCGGCGGGGGCACTGAAGCTTTCTTT.

This clone has only one observation. CDR3 in amino acids: CAWSLRNNQPQHF. The CDR3 DNA reads as TGTGCCTGGAGCTTGAGGAACAATCAGCCCCAGCATTTT. The rearrangement uses TRBV30 and TRBJ1-5; D not certain. Trimming pared 3 bases from V and 3 bases from J, leaving 9 bases between. The V gene's germline CDR1 is GTSNPN and CDR2 SVGIG (reference sequence). There are 13 residues in the CDR3.

The chain employs TRBV2 and TRBJ2-5; perhaps TRBD2 as D (6 bases). Germline CDR1 is SNHLY and CDR2 is FYNNEI. V was clipped by 8 bases and J by 2 bases, with 15 bases between them. This CDR3 contains 14 residues. CDR3 in amino acids: CASAGGRDQETQYF. In DNA, the CDR3 is TGTGCCAGCGCCGGCGGGCGGGATCAAGAGACCCAGTACTTC.

The CDR3 DNA reads as TGTGCCAGCTCGCTGGGAGGAGGCACTGAAGCTTTCTTT. Translating it yields CASSLGGGTEAFF. The J gene is TRBJ1-1, the V gene TRBV18; D ambiguous. Trimming took 6 bases from V and 4 from J, leaving 12 bases between them. CDR1 and CDR2 from the germline V gene are KGHSH and LQKENI. The CDR3 covers 13 residues.

The chain recombines TRBV10-3 with TRBJ1-1, with 8 nucleotides matching TRBD1. This CDR3 region has 16 residues. CDR1 ENHRY and CDR2 SYGVKD come from the germline V gene. The V and J ends lost 0 bases and 3 bases, in that order; junction bases with no gene match: 6. As DNA, the CDR3 is TGTGCCATCAGTGAGTCGATGGGGACAGGTGACACTGAAGCTTTCTTT. Protein product: CAISESMGTGDTEAFF.